This TCR beta chain was retrieved from a study of blood T cell repertoires in COVID-19 (dated by TCRdb to the early 2020s). At the level of the whole study: Samples covering the acute and convalescent phases of COVID-19 were provided by collaborators in the United States, Italy and Spain. The prospective study material was composed of cDNA or gDNA derived from T cells, B-cell-depleted T cells, or PBMCs. Subjects who had been exposed to COVID-19, were actively infected with it, or had recovered from it provided the deeply sampled blood TCRbeta repertoires that made up the dataset. The repertoires were released in a freely available public database intended as a resource for research on the immune response to SARS-CoV-2. Samples came from the ongoing ImmuneRACE study (first 160 participants) plus 1,254 subjects from 6 global collaborators. The sample metadata nearly always contained a de-identified subject ID, COVID-19 status, age in years and sex. Where available, HLA class I and class II types were taken from metadata supplied by the sample provider and were not determined by assay-based typing. The research as a whole found: The amount of clinical and demographic metadata varied by source and participant and was provided uncurated.

With respect to this clone: Its cognate antigen has yet to be identified. Base qualities are not recorded, but no much larger clone differs from it by a single base.

The junction carries 11 bases between V and J, which are trimmed by 4 bases and 1 base respectively. CDR1 and CDR2, per the germline V gene (reference sequence), are SEHNR and FQNEAQ. Measured from the cysteine to the phenylalanine, the CDR3 is 15 residues long. The retained sequence is limited to the CDR3, 45 bases, with the frame set at the first base. TCRbeta CDR3 regions were amplified from genomic DNA using the immunoSEQ Assay, a bias-controlled multiplex PCR. Processing in the source paper ran as follows. Within the assay, amplification of reference gene primers was used to estimate how many nucleated cells each sample contained. Sequence reads were collapsed and filtered to measure the absolute abundance of every unique TCRbeta CDR3 rearrangement. For each sample, productive Simpson clonality was calculated by taking the square root of Simpson's diversity index across productive rearrangements. The table comes from immuneACCESS by way of TCRdb, which keeps in-frame sequences with V and J called. Part of the clones is missing from these tables; in studies checked, under half for an unresolved V gene and the rest for unknown reasons. V and J calls and clone size are given by that table; D and trimming were obtained from the DNA. This sample gives roughly 140,000 clones in total; more than 65% of them show up just once. The ten largest account for 7.5% to 8.5% of the sample.

Whole blood was collected in K2EDTA tubes by collaborating institutions according to the institutions' own protocols. For TCRbeta analysis, collaborators shipped samples as frozen whole blood, isolated PBMCs, or DNA extracted from either of those sample types. The origin of this receptor is a human donor in a cohort sampled during active COVID-19. The sequencing sample was made of peripheral blood. The chain links TRBV7-9 with TRBJ1-3, with TRBD1 perhaps the D gene, on 5 matching bases. The CDR3 amino acid sequence is: CASSSRRGSGNTIYF. The base sequence is TGTGCCAGCAGCTCACGTAGGGGTTCTGGAAACACCATATATTTT.